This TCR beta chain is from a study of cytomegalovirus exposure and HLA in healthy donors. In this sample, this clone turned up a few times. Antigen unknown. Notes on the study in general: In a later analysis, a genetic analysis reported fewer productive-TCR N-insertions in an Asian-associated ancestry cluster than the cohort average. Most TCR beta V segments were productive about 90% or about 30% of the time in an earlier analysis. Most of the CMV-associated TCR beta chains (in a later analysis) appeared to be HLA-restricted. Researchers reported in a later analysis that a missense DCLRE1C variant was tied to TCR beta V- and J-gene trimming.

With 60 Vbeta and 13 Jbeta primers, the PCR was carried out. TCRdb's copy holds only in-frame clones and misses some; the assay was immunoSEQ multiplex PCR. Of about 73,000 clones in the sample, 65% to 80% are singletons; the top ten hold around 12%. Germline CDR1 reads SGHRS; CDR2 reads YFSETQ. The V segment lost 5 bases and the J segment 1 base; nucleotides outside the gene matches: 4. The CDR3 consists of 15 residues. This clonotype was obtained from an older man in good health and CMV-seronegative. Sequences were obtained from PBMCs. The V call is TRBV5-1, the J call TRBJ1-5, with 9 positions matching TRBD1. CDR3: CASSSTGGSNQPQHF. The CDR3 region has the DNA TGCGCCAGCAGTTCGACAGGGGGGAGCAATCAGCCCCAGCATTTT.